This T cell receptor (beta chain) was recorded in a study of blood T cell repertoires in COVID-19. Study context: Samples taken during acute and convalescent COVID-19 were collected in the United States, Italy and Spain. Sample material is recorded as cDNA or gDNA derived from T cells, B-cell-depleted T cells, or PBMCs.

V dropped 4 bases and J dropped 4 bases, with 17 bases sitting between them. In germline, CDR1 is SGHTS, CDR2 YDEGEE. This CDR3 is built from 15 residues. Methods used by the authors: Scientists estimated how many nucleated cells there were by amplifying reference gene primers. Measured with immunoSEQ multiplex PCR; TCRdb has only the in-frame clones, and not every one. The DNA gave D and trimming, while V, J and clone size come from that table. The repertoire holds roughly 95,000 clones, roughly 82% seen once, with 15% to 20% in the top ten. Sequenced material: peripheral blood. The chain carries TRBV5-8 and TRBJ1-2; D might be TRBD1 (6 bases). The TCR originated in a man older than 75 with acute or convalescent COVID-19. CDR3 nucleotide sequence: TGTGCCAGCAGCGTTCCAGGGGCCAACATCTATGGCTACACCTTC. Residues: CASSVPGANIYGYTF.